This T cell receptor (beta chain) is drawn from a study of T cells in Graves' hyperthyroidism and ophthalmopathy. This clonotype was seen at least ten times. This CDR3 has 16 amino acids. Germline CDR1 SGHAT, CDR2 FQNNGV. Trimming at V came to 4 bases and at J to 9 bases, leaving 12 bases not matched to a gene. Amplified TCR beta CDR3 regions derived from RNA transcripts. The study used the HTBI primer set for a first-round RT-PCR of the TCR CDR3. TCRdb reprocessed the multiplex PCR reads with MiXCR, giving one entry per CDR3 protein. The sample carries a few hundred thousand distinct CDR3 sequences, about 15% recorded once.

The receptor comes from a woman younger than 30 with Graves' hyperthyroidism. What was sequenced was blood. The chain couples TRBV11-2 to TRBJ1-6, with 7 bases lining up with TRBD1. The CDR3 spells CASSSIRTGVASPLHF. In DNA, the CDR3 is TGTGCCAGCAGCTCGATCCGGACAGGAGTAGCTTCACCCCTCCACTTT.